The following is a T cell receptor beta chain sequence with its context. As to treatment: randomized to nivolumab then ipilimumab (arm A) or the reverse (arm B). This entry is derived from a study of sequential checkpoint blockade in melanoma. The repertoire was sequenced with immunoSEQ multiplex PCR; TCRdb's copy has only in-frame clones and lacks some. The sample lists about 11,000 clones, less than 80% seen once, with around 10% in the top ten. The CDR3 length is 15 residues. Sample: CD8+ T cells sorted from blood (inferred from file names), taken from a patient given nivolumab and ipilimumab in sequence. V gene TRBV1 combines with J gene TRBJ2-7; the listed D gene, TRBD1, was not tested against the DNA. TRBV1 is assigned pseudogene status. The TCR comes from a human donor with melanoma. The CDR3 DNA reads TGCACCAGCAGCGGAACCGGGACAGGGGGGAACGAGCAGTACTTC. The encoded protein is CTSSGTGTGGNEQYF.